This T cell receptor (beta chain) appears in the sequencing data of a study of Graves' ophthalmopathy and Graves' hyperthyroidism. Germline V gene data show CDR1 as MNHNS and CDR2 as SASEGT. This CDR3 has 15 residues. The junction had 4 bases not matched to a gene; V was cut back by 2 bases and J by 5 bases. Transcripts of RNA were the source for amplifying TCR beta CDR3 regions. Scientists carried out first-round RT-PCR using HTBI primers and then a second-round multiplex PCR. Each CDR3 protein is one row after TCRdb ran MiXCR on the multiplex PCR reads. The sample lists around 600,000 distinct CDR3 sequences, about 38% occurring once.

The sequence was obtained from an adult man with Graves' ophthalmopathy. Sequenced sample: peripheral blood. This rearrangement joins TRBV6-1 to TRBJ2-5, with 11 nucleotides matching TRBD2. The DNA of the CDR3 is TGTGCCAGCAGTGAAACTAGCGGGAGAGGGGAGACCCAGTACTTC. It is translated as CASSETSGRGETQYF.